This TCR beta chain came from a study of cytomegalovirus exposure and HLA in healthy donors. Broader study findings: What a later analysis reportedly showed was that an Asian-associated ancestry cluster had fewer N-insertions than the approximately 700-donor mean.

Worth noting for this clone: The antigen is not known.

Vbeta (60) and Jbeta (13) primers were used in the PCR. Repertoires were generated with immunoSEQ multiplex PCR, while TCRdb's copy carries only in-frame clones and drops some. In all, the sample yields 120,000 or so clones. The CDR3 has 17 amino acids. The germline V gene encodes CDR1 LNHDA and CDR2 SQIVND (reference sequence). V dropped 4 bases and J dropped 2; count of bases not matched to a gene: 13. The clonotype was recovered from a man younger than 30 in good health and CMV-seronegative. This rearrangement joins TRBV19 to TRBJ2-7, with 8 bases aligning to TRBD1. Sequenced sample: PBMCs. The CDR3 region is CASSNTKNGQGAYEQYF. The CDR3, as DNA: TGTGCCAGTAGTAACACAAAAAACGGACAGGGAGCCTACGAGCAGTACTTC.